This TCR beta chain was captured in a study of T cells in Graves' hyperthyroidism and ophthalmopathy. Germline values: CDR1 SEHNR, CDR2 FQNEAQ (reference sequence). The CDR3 sequence is 14 residues long. V lost 5 bases, J lost 9 bases, and 14 bases lay in between. This clonotype was found a few times. The investigators amplified TCR beta CDR3 regions from RNA transcripts. First-round RT-PCR targeting the TCR CDR3 was performed with the HTBI primer set. TCRdb itself ran the multiplex PCR reads through MiXCR, one entry per CDR3 protein. The sample consists of around 400,000 distinct CDR3 sequences, roughly an eighth of them appearing once.

The genes are TRBV7-9 and TRBJ1-6; D is possibly TRBD1 (5 bases). Sequenced material: blood. The TCR comes from a woman aged 18-29 years with Graves' hyperthyroidism. For the CDR3, the DNA is TGTGCCAGCAGCACCGACAGCTCAAGTTCACCCCTCCACTTT. Translation: CASSTDSSSSPLHF.